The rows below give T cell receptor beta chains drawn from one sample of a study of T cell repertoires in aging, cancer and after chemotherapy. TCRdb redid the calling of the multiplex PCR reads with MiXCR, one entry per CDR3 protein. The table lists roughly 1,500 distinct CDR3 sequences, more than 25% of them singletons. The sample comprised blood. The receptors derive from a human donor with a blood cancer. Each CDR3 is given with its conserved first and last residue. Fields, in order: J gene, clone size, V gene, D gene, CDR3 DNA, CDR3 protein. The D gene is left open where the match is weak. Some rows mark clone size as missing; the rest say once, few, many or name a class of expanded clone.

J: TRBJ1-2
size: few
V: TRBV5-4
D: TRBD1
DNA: TGTGCCAGCAGCTCGGGACAGCTTTATGGCTACACCTTC
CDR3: CASSSGQLYGYTF

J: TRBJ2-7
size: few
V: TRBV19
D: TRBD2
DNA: TGTGCCAGTAGGTCCTCCAGCGGGGGTACCTACGAGCAGTACTTC
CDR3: CASRSSSGGTYEQYF

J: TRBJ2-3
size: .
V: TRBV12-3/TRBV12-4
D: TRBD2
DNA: TGTGCCAGCATTGTGGGGGGGAACACAGATACGCAGTATTTT
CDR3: CASIVGGNTDTQYF

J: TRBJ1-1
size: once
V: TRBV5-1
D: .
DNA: TGCGCCAGCAGGTGGGAAGGCACTGAAGCTTTCTTT
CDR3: CASRWEGTEAFF

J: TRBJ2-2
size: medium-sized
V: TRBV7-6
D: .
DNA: TGTGCCAGCAGCTTAGCTACAGGAAGCACCGGGGAGCTGTTTTTT
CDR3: CASSLATGSTGELFF

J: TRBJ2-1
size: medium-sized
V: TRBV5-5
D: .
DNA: TGTGCCAGCAGCTTGGCCGCGGGGAGCGGACGAAAAAACAATGAGCAGTTCTTC
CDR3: CASSLAAGSGRKNNEQFF

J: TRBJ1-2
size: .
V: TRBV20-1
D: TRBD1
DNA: TGCAGTGCTAGAGATAGCCAGGGGGCAGTCGATGGCTACACCTTC
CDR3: CSARDSQGAVDGYTF

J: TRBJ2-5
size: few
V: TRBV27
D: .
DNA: TGTGCCAGCAGTCCGCGGGGGCTAGCTCAAGAGACCCAGTACTTC
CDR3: CASSPRGLAQETQYF

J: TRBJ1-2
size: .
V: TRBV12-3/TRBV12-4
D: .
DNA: TGTGCCAGCAGGCCTCCAGGGAGGAGCTATGGCTACACCTTC
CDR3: CASRPPGRSYGYTF

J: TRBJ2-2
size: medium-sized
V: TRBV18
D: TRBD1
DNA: TGTGCCAGCTCACCGGGACAGGTTGGGAACACCGGGGAGCTGTTTTTT
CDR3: CASSPGQVGNTGELFF

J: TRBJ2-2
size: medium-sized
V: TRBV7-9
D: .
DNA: TGTGCCAGCAGCTCGGACAGGAACACCGGGGAGCTGTTTTTT
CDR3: CASSSDRNTGELFF

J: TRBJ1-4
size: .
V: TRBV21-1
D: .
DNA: TGTGCCAGCAGCAAGGGGGCGACTAATGAAAAACTGTTTTTT
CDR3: CASSKGATNEKLFF

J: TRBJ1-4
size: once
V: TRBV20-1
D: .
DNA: TGCAGTGCTAGTATTCGAGAAAAACTGTTTTTT
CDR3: CSASIREKLFF

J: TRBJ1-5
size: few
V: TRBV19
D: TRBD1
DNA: TGTGCCAGTAGGGGACAGGGGCCCCGGAGGAATCAGCCCCAGCATTTT
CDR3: CASRGQGPRRNQPQHF

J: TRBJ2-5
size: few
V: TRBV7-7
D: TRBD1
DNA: TGTGCTAGCAGCTTTGGGACAGGGAGGGAGACCCAGTACTTC
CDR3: CASSFGTGRETQYF

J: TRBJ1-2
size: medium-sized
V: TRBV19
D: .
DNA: TGTGCCAGTAGTATTACGGCAGGGTCAATTAGTGGCTACACCTTC
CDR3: CASSITAGSISGYTF

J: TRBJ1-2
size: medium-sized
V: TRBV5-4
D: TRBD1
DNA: TGTGCCAGCAGCCCCTTCCGGGACAGTGCTGGCTACACCTTC
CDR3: CASSPFRDSAGYTF

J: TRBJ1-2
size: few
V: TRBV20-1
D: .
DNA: TGCAGTGGGGAGTTGTTAAATGGCTACACCTTC
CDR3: CSGELLNGYTF

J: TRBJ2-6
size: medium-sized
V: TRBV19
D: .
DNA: TGTGCCAGTAGCTATAATTACGGTTCTGGGGCCAACGTCCTGACTTTC
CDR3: CASSYNYGSGANVLTF

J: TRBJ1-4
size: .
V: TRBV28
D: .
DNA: TGTGCCAGCAGCTTAAGTGGGGTTACAGGGACTTCCCTACCGGAGGAAAAACTGTTTTTT
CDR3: CASSLSGVTGTSLPEEKLFF

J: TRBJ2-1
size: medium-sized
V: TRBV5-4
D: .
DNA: TGTGCCAGCAGCTTGGACGCCCTTAAATCGGGGCAGTTCTTC
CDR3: CASSLDALKSGQFF